The 22 T cell receptor beta chains presented below share a single source sample, sequenced in a study of vaccination effects on CD4 cells after COVID-19. Culturing for nine to ten days preceded CD4+ T cell isolation. The person's infection with SARS-CoV-2, confirmed by PCR, took place between March and December 2020. Participants were given two doses of BNT162b2 or mRNA-1273 vaccine. The table came from immunoSEQ multiplex PCR; TCRdb's copy has only in-frame clones and leaves some out. The sample shows 30,000 to 35,000 clones, approximately 77% of them seen only once. Which antigens these TCRs recognize remains unknown. The sample in question was CD4+ T cells from PBMCs cultured without peptide, obtained after COVID-19 vaccination. The receptor set was obtained from a human donor who had a prior SARS-CoV-2 infection.

This clone was picked up a small number of times. This chain uses TRBV5-1 with TRBJ2-3; D may correspond to TRBD1 or TRBD2 (5 bases each). Germline lookup yields CDR1 SGHRS and CDR2 YFSETQ. The V end lost 3 bases, the J end lost 6 bases, and 17 bases lay between the germline ends. This CDR3 has 15 amino acids. DNA of the CDR3: TGCGCCAGCAGCTCTAGGGGACCGCCGGGCGATACGCAGTATTTT. Its protein product is CASSSRGPPGDTQYF.

The chain links TRBV19 to TRBJ2-5; 7 bases map to TRBD1. The germline gives CDR1 LNHDA, CDR2 SQIVND (reference sequence). The CDR3 consists of 16 residues. Trimming removed 4 bases from V and 2 bases from J; junction bases left unmatched: 10. The CDR3 loop is CASSKIRQGGQETQYF. CDR3 coding DNA: TGTGCCAGTAGTAAAATCAGACAGGGTGGGCAAGAGACCCAGTACTTC.

The rearrangement links TRBV27 to TRBJ1-1; maybe TRBD1 (6 bases). This CDR3 region has 16 residues. Between the trimmed V and J ends, which lost 2 bases and 0 bases, there was a span of 13 bases. Looked up from germline, CDR1 is MNHEY and CDR2 is SMNVEV (reference sequence). CDR3 bases: TGTGCCAGCAGTTTAACATGGGACACCATGAACACTGAAGCTTTCTTT. The encoded protein is CASSLTWDTMNTEAFF.

The chain joins TRBV6-2 or TRBV6-3 to TRBJ2-7; weak D call: TRBD1 (5 bases). CDR1 and CDR2 (germline): MNHEY, SVGEGT. V lost 0 bases and J 2 bases, leaving 11 bases between the germline ends. The CDR3 sequence is 15 residues long. The CDR3 coding sequence is TGTGCCAGCAGTTACTCGGCTCAGGGCGCCTACGAGCAGTACTTC. This encodes CASSYSAQGAYEQYF.

The rearrangement uses TRBV28 and TRBJ1-1; the match to TRBD1 covers 11 bases. Trimming cost V 5 bases and J 5 bases; bases outside gene matches: 4. Germline CDR1 reads MDHEN; CDR2 reads SYDVKM. The CDR3 extends over 14 amino acids. The CDR3 is CASSGTGGDTEAFF. The CDR3 DNA sequence: TGTGCCAGCAGTGGGACAGGGGGGGATACTGAAGCTTTCTTT.

This clone was counted only a few times. The rearrangement uses TRBV6-5 and TRBJ2-7; 8 bases match TRBD2. Germline CDR1 MNHEY, CDR2 SVGAGI. CDR3 length: 16 residues. The V segment lost 3 bases and the J segment 2 bases; nucleotides outside the gene matches: 9. The CDR3 protein is CASSYRQPGLAYEQYF. The CDR3 DNA reads as TGTGCCAGCAGTTATCGCCAACCGGGACTAGCCTACGAGCAGTACTTC.

The rearrangement links TRBV13 to TRBJ2-1, with TRBD2 matching over 11 bases. Trimming took 5 bases from V and 4 from J; bases not matched to a gene: 4. The CDR3 has 15 residues. CDR1 and CDR2 from the germline V gene are PRHDT and FYEKMQ (reference sequence). The CDR3 is CASSRGTSGYNEQFF. CDR3 in DNA: TGTGCCAGCAGCCGAGGGACTAGCGGTTACAATGAGCAGTTCTTC.

This chain uses TRBV18 with TRBJ2-1; 8 nucleotides agree with TRBD2. J was trimmed by 0 bases and V by 0 bases; bases with no gene match: 1. Germline V lookup: CDR1 KGHSH, CDR2 LQKENI. This CDR3 spans 16 amino acids. For the CDR3, the DNA is TGTGCCAGCTCACCACCCGGGACTAGCTCCTACAATGAGCAGTTCTTC. Amino acids: CASSPPGTSSYNEQFF.

The chain uses TRBV4-1 and TRBJ1-2; 12 nucleotides align to TRBD1. The germline CDR1 and CDR2 sequences are MGHRA and YSYEKL. J lost 4 bases, V lost 3 bases, and 6 bases had no gene match. The CDR3 length is 16 residues. CDR3 sequence reads: CASSQPGTGGSYGYTF. CDR3 DNA sequence: TGCGCCAGCAGCCAGCCCGGGACAGGGGGCTCCTATGGCTACACCTTC.

This clone occurred once. V usage is TRBV7-8 and J usage is TRBJ2-6, with 14 bases lining up with TRBD2. J lost 0 bases, V lost 5 bases, and 9 bases had no gene match. The CDR3 spans 20 residues. The germline V gene encodes CDR1 SGHVS and CDR2 FQNEAQ. The CDR3 spells CASSGRLGLAGDSGANVLTF. CDR3 nucleotide sequence: TGTGCCAGCAGCGGACGACTGGGACTAGCGGGAGACTCTGGGGCCAACGTCCTGACTTTC.

This clone showed up just a few times. The rearrangement joins TRBV5-1 to TRBJ2-1, with D perhaps TRBD2 (6 bases). V lost 2 bases, J lost 2 bases, and 11 bases lay in between. Germline V gives CDR1 SGHRS, CDR2 YFSETQ. The CDR3 is 15 residues long. For the CDR3, the DNA is TGCGCCAGCAGCTTAATCGGGAGTGCCTACAATGAGCAGTTCTTC. Protein product: CASSLIGSAYNEQFF.

The chain recombines TRBV5-4 with TRBJ1-1; no definite D call. The CDR3 runs to 14 residues. Germline CDR1 reads SGHNT; CDR2 reads YYREEE (reference sequence). With 4 bases removed from V and 4 bases from J, the gap between germline ends came to 14 bases. CDR3 coding DNA: TGTGCCAGCAGCCCAACGGGTTGGGGCACTGAAGCTTTCTTT. Residues: CASSPTGWGTEAFF.

The genes are TRBV12-2 and TRBJ2-5; the D call of TRBD2 is as the table states it, not checked on the DNA. TRBV12-2 has pseudogene status. CDR3 length: 13 amino acids. Written as DNA, the CDR3 is TGTGCAAGTCGCTTAGAAGCTTGGGAGACCCAGTACTTC. Translating it yields CASRLEAWETQYF.

The chain links TRBV5-4 to TRBJ2-1; 8 bases match TRBD1. CDR1 is SGHNT and CDR2 is YYREEE in the germline V gene (reference sequence). The CDR3 spans 15 residues. V dropped 5 bases and J dropped 4; count of bases not matched to a gene: 8. The CDR3 region has the DNA TGTGCCAGCAGAATCGGACAGGGATTATACAATGAGCAGTTCTTC. It codes for CASRIGQGLYNEQFF.

This chain uses TRBV20-1 with TRBJ1-6; 9 bases are shared with TRBD1. This CDR3 has 16 amino acids. The germline CDR1 and CDR2 sequences are DFQATT and SNEGSKA (reference sequence). Trimming took 3 bases from V and 8 from J; bases not matched to a gene: 11. The CDR3 bases are TGCAGTGCTAGTGGGGATGGCGACAGGGGGTATTCACCCCTCCACTTT. This gives the protein CSASGDGDRGYSPLHF.

The V gene is TRBV6-6, the J gene TRBJ2-5; possibly TRBD1 for D (5 bases). This CDR3 is built from 14 residues. Between the trimmed V and J ends, which lost 0 bases and 3 bases, there was a span of 8 bases. The germline CDR1 and CDR2 sequences are MNHNY and SVGAGI (reference sequence). The CDR3 DNA reads TGTGCCAGCAGTTACTCAGGGGTGAAAGAGACCCAGTACTTC. This gives the protein CASSYSGVKETQYF.

The rearrangement joins TRBV2 to TRBJ2-5; no definite D call. Germline lookup yields CDR1 SNHLY and CDR2 FYNNEI. The CDR3 totals 14 residues. V was trimmed by 6 bases and J by 4 bases, leaving 15 bases between them. CDR3 loop: CASSIESLLETQYF. The CDR3, as DNA: TGTGCCAGCAGCATAGAATCCCTCCTAGAGACCCAGTACTTC.

This chain joins TRBV4-2 and TRBJ1-5; a weak D match, TRBD1 (5 bases). CDR3 length: 20 amino acids. Trimming took 0 bases from V and 0 from J, leaving 21 bases between them. The germline V gene has CDR1 LGHNA and CDR2 YNFKEQ. The CDR3 reads CASSQEITTDTIYSNQPQHF. The CDR3 DNA reads as TGTGCCAGCAGCCAAGAGATTACGACAGATACAATCTATAGCAATCAGCCCCAGCATTTT.

A remark on this clone: Other DNA sequences within the sample encode an identical CDR3. The gene calls are TRBV4-1 and TRBJ1-2; TRBD1 aligns across 8 bases. After removal of 4 bases from V and 12 bases from J, the junction contained 16 bases not matched to a gene. This CDR3 contains 15 residues. Germline CDR1 is MGHRA and CDR2 is YSYEKL. As DNA, the CDR3 is TGCGCCAGCAGCCGGCTACAGGGGGATAAAAGGTTTCACACCTTC. Protein sequence: CASSRLQGDKRFHTF.

Judged by abundance, this clone is medium-sized (0.01 to 0.1%). The chain joins TRBV9 to TRBJ2-5; 8 bases are shared with TRBD1. Trimming removed 3 bases from V and 7 bases from J; junction bases left unmatched: 14. CDR3 length equals 16 residues. CDR1 is SGDLS, CDR2 YYNGEE, per germline. CDR3 nucleotide sequence: TGTGCCAGCAGCGCGGGGGTTAAGACAGGGGCGGGGACCCAGTACTTC. Translating gives CASSAGVKTGAGTQYF.

The CDR3 coding sequence is TGTGCCATCAGTGGGGGTTACGAGCAGTACTTC. It encodes CAISGGYEQYF. The chain carries TRBV10-3 and TRBJ2-7; the D is unclear. V was shortened by 4 bases and J by 4 bases, with 5 bases between the two germline ends. CDR1 and CDR2 from the germline V gene are ENHRY and SYGVKD. The CDR3 is 11 residues long.

The chain joins TRBV5-1 to TRBJ1-3, with D uncertain. The CDR3 consists of 15 residues. V lost 1 base, J lost 0 bases, and 8 bases lay in between. The germline V gene has CDR1 SGHRS and CDR2 YFSETQ. The CDR3 sequence is CASSLTLNSGNTIYF. In DNA form, the CDR3 reads TGCGCCAGCAGCTTGACTCTTAACTCTGGAAACACCATATATTTT.